This T cell receptor (beta chain) was profiled in a study of blood T cells in healthy people across ages. This clonotype was counted at least ten times. Its target is not known. Using a J-beta primer mix together with a sample-barcoded 5' primer, a second PCR was run for roughly 6 to 11 cycles. Each CDR3 protein is one row after TCRdb ran MiXCR on the 5' RACE reads. This sample has fewer than 800,000 distinct CDR3 sequences, with 32% found just once. Every donor provided ten milliliters of peripheral blood. Findings of the study overall: Considered underestimates were the diversity estimates obtained from one million T cells. Naive CD4+ cells and diversity were both higher in long-lived donors than in aged donors.

The specimen sequenced was blood. The receptor was isolated from a woman older than 75 in good health.

CDR3 amino acids: CASSAFGGRSYNEQFF. The CDR3, as DNA: TGTGCCAGCAGTGCTTTCGGGGGACGGAGCTACAATGAGCAGTTCTTC. The V call is TRBV25-1, the J call TRBJ2-1, with D possibly TRBD2 on 6 matching bases. The CDR3 spans 16 residues. In germline, CDR1 is MGHDK, CDR2 SYGVNS. V lost 4 bases and J 3 bases, leaving 16 bases between the germline ends.